This T cell receptor beta chain comes out of a study of blood T cell repertoires in COVID-19. Turning to the study itself: Acute and convalescent COVID-19 specimens originated in the United States, Italy and Spain. PBMCs, B-cell-depleted T cells, or T cells provided the cDNA or gDNA that made up the material.

Authors' data handling: Reference gene primer amplification in the assay estimated nucleated cell counts. The method was immunoSEQ multiplex PCR; TCRdb's version includes in-frame clones alone and lacks a portion of them. The DNA gave D and trimming, while V, J and clone size come from that table. The repertoire holds some 340,000 clones, roughly 90% seen once, with around 3.9% in the top ten. Per germline, CDR1 SGHDN and CDR2 FVKESK. J lost 4 bases, V lost 4 bases, and 5 bases had no gene match. CDR3 length equals 14 residues. Clinical history as reported by participants underpinned cohort assignment.

This receptor was obtained from a woman in her twenties or thirties who had been exposed to COVID-19. The material sequenced was PBMCs or T cells enriched from blood (not recorded which). The rearrangement joins TRBV14 to TRBJ1-1; TRBD1 matches 8 bases. CDR3 protein: CASSPSGQGTEAFF. CDR3 in DNA: TGTGCCAGCAGCCCGAGTGGACAGGGCACTGAAGCTTTCTTT.